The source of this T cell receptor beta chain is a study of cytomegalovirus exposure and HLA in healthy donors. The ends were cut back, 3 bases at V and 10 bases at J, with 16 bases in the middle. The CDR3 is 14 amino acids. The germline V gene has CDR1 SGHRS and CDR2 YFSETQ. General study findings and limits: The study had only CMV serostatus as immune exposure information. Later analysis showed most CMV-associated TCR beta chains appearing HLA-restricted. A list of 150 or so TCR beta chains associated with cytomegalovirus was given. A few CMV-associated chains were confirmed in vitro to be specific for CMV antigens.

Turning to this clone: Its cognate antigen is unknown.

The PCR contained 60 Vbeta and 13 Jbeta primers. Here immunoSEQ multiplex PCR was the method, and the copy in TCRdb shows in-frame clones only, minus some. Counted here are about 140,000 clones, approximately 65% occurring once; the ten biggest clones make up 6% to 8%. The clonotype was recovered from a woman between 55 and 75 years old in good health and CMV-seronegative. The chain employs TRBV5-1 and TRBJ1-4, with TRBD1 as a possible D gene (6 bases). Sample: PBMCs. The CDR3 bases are TGCGCCAGCAGCTCACAGGGATTATTCGGAAAACTGTTTTTT. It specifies CASSSQGLFGKLFF.